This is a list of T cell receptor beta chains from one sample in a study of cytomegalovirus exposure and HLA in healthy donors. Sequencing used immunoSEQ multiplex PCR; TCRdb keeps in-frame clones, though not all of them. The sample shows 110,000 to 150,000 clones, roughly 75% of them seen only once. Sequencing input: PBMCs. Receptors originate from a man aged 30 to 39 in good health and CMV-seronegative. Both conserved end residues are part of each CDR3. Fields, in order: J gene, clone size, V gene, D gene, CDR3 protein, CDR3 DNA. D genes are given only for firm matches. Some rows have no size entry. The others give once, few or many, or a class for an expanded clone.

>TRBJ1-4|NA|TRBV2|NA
CASMRGTLEKLFF
TGTGCCAGCATGAGGGGGACCCTGGAAAAACTGTTTTTT
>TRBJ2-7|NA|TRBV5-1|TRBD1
CASSRGQGSGYEQYF
TGCGCCAGCAGCCGCGGACAGGGGAGCGGCTACGAGCAGTACTTC
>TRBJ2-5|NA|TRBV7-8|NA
CASSLRSQETQYF
TGTGCCAGCAGCCTCCGGTCCCAAGAGACCCAGTACTTC
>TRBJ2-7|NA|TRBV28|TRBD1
CASSVDRGPFRSYEQYF
TGTGCCAGCAGTGTGGACAGGGGGCCGTTTAGGTCCTACGAGCAGTACTTC
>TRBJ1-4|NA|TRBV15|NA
CATSFPGSANEKLFF
TGTGCCACCAGCTTCCCGGGATCGGCTAATGAAAAACTGTTTTTT
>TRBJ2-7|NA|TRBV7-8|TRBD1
CASSPLGTGISYEQYF
TGTGCCAGCAGCCCCCTGGGGACAGGCATTTCCTACGAGCAGTACTTC
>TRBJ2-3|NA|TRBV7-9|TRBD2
CASSSAHSGSPTDTQYF
TGTGCCAGCAGCTCAGCCCATAGCGGGAGTCCAACAGATACGCAGTATTTT
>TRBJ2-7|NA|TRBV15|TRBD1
CATSNRQGNTYEQYF
TGTGCCACCAGTAATAGACAGGGTAACACCTACGAGCAGTACTTC
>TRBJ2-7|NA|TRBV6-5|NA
CASQEREASYEQYF
TGTGCCAGTCAAGAGAGGGAGGCTTCCTACGAGCAGTACTTC
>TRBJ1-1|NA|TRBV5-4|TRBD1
CASSLQGAGLMNTEAFF
TGTGCCAGCAGCTTGCAGGGGGCTGGGTTAATGAACACTGAAGCTTTCTTT
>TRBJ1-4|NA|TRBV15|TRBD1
CATRATGGGEKLFF
TGTGCCACCAGGGCAACAGGGGGGGGTGAAAAACTGTTTTTT
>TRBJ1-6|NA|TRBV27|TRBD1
CASSDRGRGSPLHF
TGTGCCAGCAGTGACAGGGGGCGCGGATCACCCCTCCACTTT
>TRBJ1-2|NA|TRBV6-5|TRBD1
CASSYSTGGDGYTF
TGTGCCAGCAGTTACTCGACAGGGGGCGATGGCTACACCTTC
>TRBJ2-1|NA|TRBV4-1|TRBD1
CASSQTGYDYNEQFF
TGCGCCAGCAGCCAGACAGGGTACGACTACAATGAGCAGTTCTTC
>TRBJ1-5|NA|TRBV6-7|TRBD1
CASGQGGQPQHF
TGTGCCAGCGGACAGGGCGGTCAGCCCCAGCATTTT
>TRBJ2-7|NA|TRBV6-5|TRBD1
CASSSPGTGTYEQYF
TGTGCCAGCAGCTCCCCCGGGACAGGAACCTACGAGCAGTACTTC
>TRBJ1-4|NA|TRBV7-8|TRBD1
CASTRYRDRRGEKLFF
TGTGCCAGCACCAGATACCGGGACAGGAGGGGAGAAAAACTGTTTTTT
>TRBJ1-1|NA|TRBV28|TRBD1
CASSAGGVLGGEAFF
TGTGCCAGCAGCGCAGGGGGCGTTTTGGGTGGTGAAGCTTTCTTT
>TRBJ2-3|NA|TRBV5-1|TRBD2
CASSLAAGGPGTDTQYF
TGCGCCAGCAGCTTGGCTGCGGGGGGGCCGGGCACAGATACGCAGTATTTT
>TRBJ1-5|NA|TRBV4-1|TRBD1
CASSQGQGAPGNQPQNF
TGCGCCAGCAGCCAAGGACAGGGGGCGCCCGGCAATCAGCCCCAGAATTTT
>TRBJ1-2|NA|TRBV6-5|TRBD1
CASSYTGVLSGYTF
TGTGCCAGCAGTTATACAGGGGTTCTTTCTGGCTACACCTTC
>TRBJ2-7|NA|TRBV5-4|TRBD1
CASSLGTGGSYEQYF
TGTGCCAGCAGCTTGGGGACAGGGGGCTCCTACGAGCAGTACTTC
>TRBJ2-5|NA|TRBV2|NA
CASDGGTWETQYF
TGTGCCAGCGATGGGGGGACGTGGGAGACCCAGTACTTC
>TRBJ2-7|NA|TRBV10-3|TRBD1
CAISESVLRDRASYEQYF
TGTGCCATCAGTGAGTCGGTCCTCAGGGACAGGGCATCCTACGAGCAGTACTTC
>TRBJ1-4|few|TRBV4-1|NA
CASSQSADGERREKLFF
TGCGCCAGCAGCCAAAGCGCAGACGGGGAACGACGAGAAAAACTGTTTTTT
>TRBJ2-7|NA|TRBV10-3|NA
CAINEQDPSYEQYF
TGTGCCATCAACGAACAGGATCCCTCCTACGAGCAGTACTTC
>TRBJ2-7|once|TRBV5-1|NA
CASSSGIPSYEQYF
TGCGCCAGCAGCTCAGGGATCCCCTCCTACGAGCAGTACTTC
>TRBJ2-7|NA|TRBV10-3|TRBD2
CAISFRLAGSEQYF
TGTGCCATCAGTTTCAGACTAGCGGGAAGCGAGCAGTACTTC
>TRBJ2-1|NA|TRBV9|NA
CASSVGGTNEQFF
TGTGCCAGCAGCGTGGGAGGCACCAATGAGCAGTTCTTC
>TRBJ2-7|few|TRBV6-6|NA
CASGLGSYEQYF
TGTGCCAGCGGACTGGGGTCCTACGAGCAGTACTTC
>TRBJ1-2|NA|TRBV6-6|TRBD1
CASSRGQGNGYTF
TGTGCCAGCAGCCGCGGACAGGGTAATGGCTACACCTTC
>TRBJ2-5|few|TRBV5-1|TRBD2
CASSFGGTSGGGYEETQYF
TGCGCCAGCAGCTTCGGGGGGACTAGCGGGGGAGGATACGAGGAGACCCAGTACTTC
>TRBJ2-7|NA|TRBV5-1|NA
CASSVNYEQYF
TGCGCCAGCAGCGTTAACTACGAGCAGTACTTC
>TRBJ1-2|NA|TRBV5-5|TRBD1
CASSQGQGALYGYTF
TGTGCCAGCAGCCAGGGACAGGGGGCGCTTTATGGCTACACCTTC
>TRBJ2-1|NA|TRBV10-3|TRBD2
CAISRTSGGYNEQFF
TGTGCCATCAGTCGTACTAGCGGGGGATACAATGAGCAGTTCTTC
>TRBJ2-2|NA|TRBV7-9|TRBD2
CASKPGLDGGGELFF
TGTGCCAGCAAACCGGGACTAGATGGAGGCGGGGAGCTGTTTTTT
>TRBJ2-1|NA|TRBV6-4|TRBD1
CASSDRDRAYNEQFF
TGTGCCAGCAGTGATAGGGACAGGGCCTACAATGAGCAGTTCTTC
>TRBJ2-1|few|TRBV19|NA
CASSMEGSSYNEQFF
TGTGCCAGTAGTATGGAAGGGAGCTCCTACAATGAGCAGTTCTTC
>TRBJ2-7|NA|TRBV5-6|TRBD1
CASSPGGLYREQYF
TGTGCCAGCAGCCCAGGGGGCTTATATCGCGAGCAGTACTTC
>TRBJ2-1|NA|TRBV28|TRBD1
CASTPPRTGGGWEQFF
TGTGCCAGCACCCCCCCACGGACAGGGGGCGGGTGGGAGCAGTTCTTC
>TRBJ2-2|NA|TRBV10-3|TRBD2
CAISERSGGADTGELFF
TGTGCCATCAGTGAGCGTAGCGGGGGGGCCGACACCGGGGAGCTGTTTTTT
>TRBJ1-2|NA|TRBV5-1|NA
CASSLASSGNGYTF
TGCGCCAGCAGCTTGGCCTCGTCCGGGAATGGCTACACCTTC
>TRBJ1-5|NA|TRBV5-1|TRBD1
CASSWTGAGNQPQHF
TGCGCCAGCAGCTGGACAGGGGCGGGCAATCAGCCCCAGCATTTT
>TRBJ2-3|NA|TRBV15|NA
CATSREAGDTDTQYF
TGTGCCACCAGCAGAGAGGCAGGGGACACAGATACGCAGTATTTT
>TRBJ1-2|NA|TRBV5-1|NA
CASSLQGDGYTF
TGCGCCAGCAGCTTACAAGGAGATGGCTACACCTTC
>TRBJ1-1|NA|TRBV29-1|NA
CSVARTQNTEAFF
TGCAGCGTCGCTCGGACACAGAACACTGAAGCTTTCTTT
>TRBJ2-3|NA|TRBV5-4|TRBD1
CASSLTGGRTDTQYF
TGTGCCAGCAGCTTGACAGGGGGGAGGACAGATACGCAGTATTTT
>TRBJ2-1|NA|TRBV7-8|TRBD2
CASSAPGLAGVNEQFF
TGTGCCAGCAGCGCTCCCGGGCTAGCGGGAGTCAATGAGCAGTTCTTC
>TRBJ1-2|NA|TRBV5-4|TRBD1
CASSEGQAYGYTF
TGTGCCAGCAGCGAGGGACAGGCCTATGGCTACACCTTC
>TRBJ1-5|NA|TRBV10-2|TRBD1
CASRDSMSNQPQHF
TGCGCCAGCCGGGACAGTATGAGCAATCAGCCCCAGCATTTT
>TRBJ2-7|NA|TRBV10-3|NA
CAISEEYEQYF
TGTGCCATCAGTGAGGAGTACGAGCAGTACTTC
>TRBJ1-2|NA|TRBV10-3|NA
CAISNREGGYTF
TGTGCCATCAGTAACAGGGAGGGCGGCTACACCTTC
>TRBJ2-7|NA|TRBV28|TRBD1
CASSLGTGQREQYF
TGTGCCAGCAGTTTGGGCACGGGACAGAGGGAGCAGTACTTC
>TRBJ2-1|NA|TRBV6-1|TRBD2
CASSVISAGGKNEQFF
TGTGCCAGCAGTGTCATCTCAGCGGGGGGAAAAAATGAGCAGTTCTTC
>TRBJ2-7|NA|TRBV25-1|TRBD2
CASSEYRLAGYEQYF
TGTGCCAGCAGTGAATATAGACTAGCGGGCTACGAGCAGTACTTC